This T cell receptor (beta chain) was recovered during a study of shared clonotypes between healthy human individuals. Study-level findings and limits: Though the depth was large, rarefaction showed that sorted-subset sequencing was incomplete. It was observed that approximately 5% of naive CD4 clonotypes were shared across several donors.

Sequencing was performed with immunoSEQ multiplex PCR; in TCRdb, only in-frame clones are kept and a portion is missing. The sample lists fewer than 800,000 clones, approximately 90% seen once, with 24% in the top ten. Germline V gene sequence: CDR1 LGHNA, CDR2 YSLEER. The CDR3 covers 15 residues. The V and J ends lost 0 bases and 5 bases respectively, with 11 bases between them. Naive CD8 isolation took CD45RO-negative cells positively selected for CCR7 and excluded terminally differentiated effector memory CD45RA+ cells. Healthy and HIV-negative, the adult donors had no recent acute infections or vaccinations. There were only Caucasian adults among the donors, and all lived in Nashville, Tennessee. With regard to this clone: Its antigen is unidentified.

The origin of this receptor is a man younger than 45 in good health. This chain uses TRBV4-3 with TRBJ1-5; possible D gene TRBD1, 6 bases. The sample was naive CD8+ T cells sorted from blood. CDR3 protein: CASSQDETGYQPQHF. The CDR3 bases are TGCGCCAGCAGCCAAGATGAGACAGGATATCAGCCCCAGCATTTT.